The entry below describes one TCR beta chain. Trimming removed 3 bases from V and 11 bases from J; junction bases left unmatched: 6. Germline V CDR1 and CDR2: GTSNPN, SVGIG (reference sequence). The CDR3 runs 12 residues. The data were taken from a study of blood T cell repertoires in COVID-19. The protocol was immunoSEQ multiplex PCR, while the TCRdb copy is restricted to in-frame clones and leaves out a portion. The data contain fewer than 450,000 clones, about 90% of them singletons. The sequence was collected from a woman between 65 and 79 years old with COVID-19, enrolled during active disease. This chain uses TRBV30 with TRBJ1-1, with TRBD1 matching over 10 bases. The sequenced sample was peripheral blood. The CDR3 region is CAWRDRGPWAFF. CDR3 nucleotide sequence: TGTGCCTGGAGAGACAGGGGGCCGTGGGCTTTCTTT. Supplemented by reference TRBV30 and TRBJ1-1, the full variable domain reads SQTIHQWPATLVQPVGSPLSLECTVEGTSNPNLYWYRQAAGRGLQLLFYSVGIGQISSEVPQNLSASRPQDRQFILSSKKLLLSDSGFYLCAWRDRGPWAFFGQGTRLTVV.